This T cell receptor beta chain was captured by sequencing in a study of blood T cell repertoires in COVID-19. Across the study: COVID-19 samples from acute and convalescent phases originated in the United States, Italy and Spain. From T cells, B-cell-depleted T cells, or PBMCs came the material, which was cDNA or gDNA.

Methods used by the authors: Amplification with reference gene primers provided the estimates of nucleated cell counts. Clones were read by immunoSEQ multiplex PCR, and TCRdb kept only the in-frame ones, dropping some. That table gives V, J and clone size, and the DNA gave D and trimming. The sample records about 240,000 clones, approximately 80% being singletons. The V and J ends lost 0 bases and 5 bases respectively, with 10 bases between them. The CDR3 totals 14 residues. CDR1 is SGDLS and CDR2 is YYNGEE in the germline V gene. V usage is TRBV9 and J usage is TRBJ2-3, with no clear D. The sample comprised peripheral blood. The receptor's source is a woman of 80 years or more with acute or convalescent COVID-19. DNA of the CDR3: TGTGCCAGCAGCGTAGGAGGTGGGTTAGATACGCAGTATTTT. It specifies CASSVGGGLDTQYF. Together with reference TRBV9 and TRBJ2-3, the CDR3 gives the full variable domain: DSGVTQTPKHLITATGQRVTLRCSPRSGDLSVYWYQQSLDQGLQFLIQYYNGEERAKGNILERFSAQQFPDLHSELNLSSLELGDSALYFCASSVGGGLDTQYFGPGTRLTVL.